A selection of T cell receptor beta chains follows, all from one sample in a study of T cell responses to AZD1222 COVID-19 vaccine. TCRdb keeps only in-frame clones here, not all; method: immunoSEQ multiplex PCR. Of some 130,000 clones listed, 88% are singletons. Sequencing was performed on peripheral blood, taken on day 0 of MenACWY control vaccination. The receptors here all came from an adult in good health. Both conserved end residues are part of each CDR3. A D gene is named only where the DNA matches it firmly. Some rows mark clone size as missing; the rest say once, few, many or name a class of expanded clone.

D gene: TRBD1; J gene: TRBJ1-3; V gene: TRBV5-1; clone size: .; CDR3 protein: CASSIQGAPGNTIYF; CDR3 DNA: TGCGCCAGCAGTATACAGGGGGCGCCTGGAAACACCATATATTTT
D gene: TRBD1; J gene: TRBJ2-3; V gene: TRBV7-9; clone size: .; CDR3 protein: CASSSGQGPTDTQYF; CDR3 DNA: TGTGCCAGCAGCTCAGGACAGGGGCCCACAGATACGCAGTATTTT
D gene: TRBD2; J gene: TRBJ2-1; V gene: TRBV7-3; clone size: few; CDR3 protein: CASSSKGAGVSEQFF; CDR3 DNA: TGTGCCAGCAGCTCCAAAGGAGCGGGAGTCAGTGAGCAGTTCTTC
D gene: .; J gene: TRBJ2-7; V gene: TRBV9; clone size: .; CDR3 protein: CASSVFQYEQYF; CDR3 DNA: TGTGCCAGCAGCGTCTTCCAGTACGAGCAGTACTTC
D gene: .; J gene: TRBJ2-3; V gene: TRBV7-9; clone size: .; CDR3 protein: CASSYKLDGTDTQYF; CDR3 DNA: TGTGCCAGCAGCTACAAATTGGACGGAACAGATACGCAGTATTTT
D gene: .; J gene: TRBJ2-1; V gene: TRBV11-1; clone size: .; CDR3 protein: CASSHVNNEQFF; CDR3 DNA: TGTGCCAGCAGCCACGTCAACAATGAGCAGTTCTTC
D gene: TRBD1; J gene: TRBJ1-2; V gene: TRBV6-6; clone size: .; CDR3 protein: CASSYYTGGGSYTF; CDR3 DNA: TGTGCCAGCAGTTACTATACAGGGGGAGGTAGCTACACCTTC
D gene: .; J gene: TRBJ2-1; V gene: TRBV28; clone size: .; CDR3 protein: CAIRGPGNEQFF; CDR3 DNA: TGTGCCATCCGGGGCCCAGGCAATGAGCAGTTCTTC
D gene: TRBD1; J gene: TRBJ2-7; V gene: TRBV5-1; clone size: once; CDR3 protein: CASSWTGPYEQYF; CDR3 DNA: TGCGCCAGCAGTTGGACAGGCCCCTACGAGCAGTACTTC
D gene: .; J gene: TRBJ1-1; V gene: TRBV3-1/TRBV3-2; clone size: few; CDR3 protein: CASSQVIGRTGNTEAFF; CDR3 DNA: TGTGCCAGCAGCCAAGTGATTGGGCGGACGGGTAACACTGAAGCTTTCTTT
D gene: .; J gene: TRBJ1-5; V gene: TRBV12-3/TRBV12-4; clone size: once; CDR3 protein: CASSFGLGGPQHF; CDR3 DNA: TGTGCCAGCAGTTTCGGTCTAGGTGGGCCCCAGCATTTT
D gene: TRBD1; J gene: TRBJ1-2; V gene: TRBV6-5; clone size: .; CDR3 protein: CASRAGDTGGDGYTF; CDR3 DNA: TGTGCCAGCAGAGCGGGGGATACAGGGGGCGATGGCTACACCTTC
D gene: TRBD1; J gene: TRBJ2-7; V gene: TRBV5-4; clone size: .; CDR3 protein: CASSPRDRSSYEQYF; CDR3 DNA: TGTGCCAGCAGCCCTCGGGACAGGAGTTCCTACGAGCAGTACTTC
D gene: TRBD1; J gene: TRBJ1-5; V gene: TRBV30; clone size: once; CDR3 protein: CAWSPGQGVQPQHF; CDR3 DNA: TGTGCCTGGAGTCCGGGACAGGGCGTTCAGCCCCAGCATTTT
D gene: .; J gene: TRBJ1-1; V gene: TRBV9; clone size: .; CDR3 protein: CASSAGTLNPEAFF; CDR3 DNA: TGTGCCAGCAGCGCCGGAACCCTGAACCCTGAAGCTTTCTTT
D gene: .; J gene: TRBJ2-6; V gene: TRBV19; clone size: .; CDR3 protein: CASSSRGPGANVLTF; CDR3 DNA: TGTGCCAGTAGTTCCCGGGGGCCTGGGGCCAACGTCCTGACTTTC
D gene: TRBD1; J gene: TRBJ2-1; V gene: TRBV2; clone size: .; CDR3 protein: CASDRALGNEQFF; CDR3 DNA: TGTGCCAGTGACAGGGCTCTCGGCAATGAGCAGTTCTTC
D gene: .; J gene: TRBJ2-6; V gene: TRBV11-2; clone size: few; CDR3 protein: CASSPPRWGANVLTF; CDR3 DNA: TGTGCCAGCAGCCCCCCAAGATGGGGGGCCAACGTCCTGACTTTC
D gene: .; J gene: TRBJ2-5; V gene: TRBV21-1; clone size: .; CDR3 protein: CASSKEGNRTGGIQETQYF; CDR3 DNA: TGTGCCAGCAGCAAAGAGGGGAATCGGACAGGGGGGATTCAAGAGACCCAGTACTTC
D gene: TRBD1; J gene: TRBJ2-1; V gene: TRBV27; clone size: .; CDR3 protein: CASSFHGQGANNEQFF; CDR3 DNA: TGTGCCAGCAGTTTTCACGGACAGGGGGCTAACAATGAGCAGTTCTTC
D gene: .; J gene: TRBJ1-3; V gene: TRBV24-1; clone size: .; CDR3 protein: CATSAGFGNTIYF; CDR3 DNA: TGTGCCACCAGTGCGGGGTTCGGAAACACCATATATTTT
D gene: .; J gene: TRBJ1-5; V gene: TRBV9; clone size: once; CDR3 protein: CASSVVGDQPQHF; CDR3 DNA: TGTGCCAGCAGCGTAGTTGGGGATCAGCCCCAGCATTTT
D gene: TRBD2; J gene: TRBJ2-7; V gene: TRBV6-1; clone size: .; CDR3 protein: CASSESPPWEGLYEQYF; CDR3 DNA: TGTGCCAGCAGTGAGTCCCCCCCGTGGGAGGGCCTCTACGAGCAGTACTTC
D gene: TRBD1; J gene: TRBJ2-7; V gene: TRBV7-9; clone size: .; CDR3 protein: CASSFDRGFEQYF; CDR3 DNA: TGTGCCAGCAGCTTTGACAGGGGTTTCGAGCAGTACTTC
D gene: .; J gene: TRBJ2-7; V gene: TRBV6-5; clone size: .; CDR3 protein: CATIENSYEQYF; CDR3 DNA: TGTGCCACCATCGAGAACTCCTACGAGCAGTACTTC
D gene: .; J gene: TRBJ1-5; V gene: TRBV30; clone size: .; CDR3 protein: CAWSVAGRGQPQHF; CDR3 DNA: TGTGCCTGGAGTGTAGCAGGGCGCGGCCAGCCCCAGCATTTT
D gene: .; J gene: TRBJ1-2; V gene: TRBV6-4; clone size: .; CDR3 protein: CASSDPPHGGYTF; CDR3 DNA: TGTGCCAGCAGTGACCCCCCCCACGGTGGCTACACCTTC
D gene: .; J gene: TRBJ2-1; V gene: TRBV25-1; clone size: .; CDR3 protein: CASSEGGPRSYNEQFF; CDR3 DNA: TGTGCCAGCAGTGAAGGCGGGCCCCGGTCCTACAATGAGCAGTTCTTC
D gene: .; J gene: TRBJ1-1; V gene: TRBV6-5; clone size: .; CDR3 protein: CASSNALRNTEAFF; CDR3 DNA: TGTGCCAGCAGTAATGCGCTCCGAAACACTGAAGCTTTCTTT
D gene: .; J gene: TRBJ2-2; V gene: TRBV5-1; clone size: .; CDR3 protein: CASSLAGYTGELFF; CDR3 DNA: TGCGCCAGCAGCTTGGCGGGATACACCGGGGAGCTGTTTTTT
D gene: .; J gene: TRBJ1-1; V gene: TRBV19; clone size: .; CDR3 protein: CASKNSPLVNTEAFF; CDR3 DNA: TGTGCCAGTAAGAATTCTCCCTTAGTCAACACTGAAGCTTTCTTT
D gene: .; J gene: TRBJ2-7; V gene: TRBV7-6; clone size: .; CDR3 protein: CASSLATVSYEQYF; CDR3 DNA: TGTGCCAGCAGCTTAGCGACAGTTTCCTACGAGCAGTACTTC
D gene: TRBD2; J gene: TRBJ2-5; V gene: TRBV10-1; clone size: .; CDR3 protein: CASTGGGETQYF; CDR3 DNA: TGCGCCAGCACCGGGGGGGGAGAGACCCAGTACTTC
D gene: TRBD1; J gene: TRBJ1-1; V gene: TRBV6-5; clone size: .; CDR3 protein: CASSYPAQGLAEAFF; CDR3 DNA: TGTGCCAGCAGTTACCCCGCACAGGGGTTGGCTGAAGCTTTCTTT
D gene: .; J gene: TRBJ1-4; V gene: TRBV3-1/TRBV3-2; clone size: .; CDR3 protein: CASSQGTVATNEKLFF; CDR3 DNA: TGTGCCAGCAGCCAAGGGACAGTAGCAACTAATGAAAAACTGTTTTTT
D gene: .; J gene: TRBJ1-1; V gene: TRBV30; clone size: .; CDR3 protein: CAWRGAKRGAFF; CDR3 DNA: TGTGCCTGGAGGGGAGCTAAACGAGGAGCTTTCTTT
D gene: TRBD1; J gene: TRBJ2-7; V gene: TRBV5-1; clone size: .; CDR3 protein: CASSLEAGQVYEQYF; CDR3 DNA: TGCGCCAGCAGCTTGGAGGCGGGACAGGTCTACGAGCAGTACTTC
D gene: TRBD1; J gene: TRBJ2-3; V gene: TRBV6-5; clone size: .; CDR3 protein: CASRRSGGNTDTQYF; CDR3 DNA: TGTGCCAGCCGACGTTCAGGGGGAAACACAGATACGCAGTATTTT
D gene: TRBD1; J gene: TRBJ2-7; V gene: TRBV5-3; clone size: .; CDR3 protein: CARSLGRGPYEQYF; CDR3 DNA: TGTGCCAGAAGCTTGGGCAGGGGGCCATACGAGCAGTACTTC
D gene: .; J gene: TRBJ1-1; V gene: TRBV5-4; clone size: .; CDR3 protein: CASSKDRPMNTEAFF; CDR3 DNA: TGTGCCAGCAGCAAGGACCGTCCCATGAACACTGAAGCTTTCTTT
D gene: .; J gene: TRBJ2-3; V gene: TRBV4-1; clone size: .; CDR3 protein: CASSQGRGHNTDTQYF; CDR3 DNA: TGCGCCAGCAGCCAGGGGCGGGGGCATAACACAGATACGCAGTATTTT
D gene: TRBD1; J gene: TRBJ1-3; V gene: TRBV7-9; clone size: .; CDR3 protein: CASSLGQGHTIYF; CDR3 DNA: TGTGCCAGCAGCTTAGGACAGGGACACACCATATATTTT
D gene: TRBD1; J gene: TRBJ2-7; V gene: TRBV6-2/TRBV6-3; clone size: .; CDR3 protein: CASSPAGQVIYEQYF; CDR3 DNA: TGTGCCAGCAGCCCCGCCGGACAGGTGATCTACGAGCAGTACTTC
D gene: TRBD2; J gene: TRBJ2-7; V gene: TRBV28; clone size: .; CDR3 protein: CASSSRRPPREGREQYF; CDR3 DNA: TGTGCCAGCAGTTCCCGACGCCCACCGCGGGAGGGCCGCGAGCAGTACTTC
D gene: TRBD1; J gene: TRBJ1-2; V gene: TRBV12-3/TRBV12-4; clone size: .; CDR3 protein: CASSQQGTWGYTF; CDR3 DNA: TGTGCCAGCAGTCAACAGGGGACTTGGGGCTACACCTTC
D gene: .; J gene: TRBJ2-4; V gene: TRBV4-1; clone size: .; CDR3 protein: CASSSVGEAKNIQYF; CDR3 DNA: TGCGCCAGCTCCTCAGTCGGTGAGGCCAAAAACATTCAGTACTTC
D gene: .; J gene: TRBJ1-1; V gene: TRBV7-9; clone size: once; CDR3 protein: CASSQLTVNTEAFF; CDR3 DNA: TGTGCCAGCAGCCAATTGACTGTGAACACTGAAGCTTTCTTT
D gene: .; J gene: TRBJ2-1; V gene: TRBV7-3; clone size: .; CDR3 protein: CASSLGPNGDEQFF; CDR3 DNA: TGTGCCAGCAGCTTGGGACCGAACGGGGATGAGCAGTTCTTC
D gene: TRBD1; J gene: TRBJ2-2; V gene: TRBV27; clone size: .; CDR3 protein: CASSSRDRLTGELFF; CDR3 DNA: TGTGCCAGCAGCTCTCGGGACAGGTTAACCGGGGAGCTGTTTTTT
D gene: .; J gene: TRBJ2-5; V gene: TRBV7-7; clone size: .; CDR3 protein: CASSLYSGQETQYF; CDR3 DNA: TGTGCTAGCAGCTTATATAGCGGCCAAGAGACCCAGTACTTC
D gene: .; J gene: TRBJ1-1; V gene: TRBV5-4; clone size: .; CDR3 protein: CASSDMGRRDTEAFF; CDR3 DNA: TGTGCAAGCAGCGACATGGGGAGGCGTGACACTGAAGCTTTCTTT
D gene: .; J gene: TRBJ2-2; V gene: TRBV3-1/TRBV3-2; clone size: .; CDR3 protein: CASSLGVGELFF; CDR3 DNA: TGTGCCAGCAGCCTAGGAGTAGGGGAGCTGTTTTTT
D gene: TRBD1; J gene: TRBJ2-7; V gene: TRBV28; clone size: .; CDR3 protein: CASSLGTGAYEQYF; CDR3 DNA: TGTGCCAGCAGCTTAGGGACAGGGGCCTACGAGCAGTACTTC
D gene: TRBD1; J gene: TRBJ2-7; V gene: TRBV19; clone size: .; CDR3 protein: CASSTGQGATYEQYF; CDR3 DNA: TGTGCCAGTAGTACAGGACAGGGGGCAACCTACGAGCAGTACTTC
D gene: TRBD1; J gene: TRBJ2-6; V gene: TRBV4-1; clone size: .; CDR3 protein: CASSQVAGTGVSGANVLTF; CDR3 DNA: TGCGCCAGCAGCCAAGTTGCCGGGACAGGCGTCTCTGGGGCCAACGTCCTGACTTTC
D gene: TRBD1; J gene: TRBJ1-4; V gene: TRBV20-1; clone size: once; CDR3 protein: CSASTYWDRGPANEKLFF; CDR3 DNA: TGCAGTGCTAGTACCTATTGGGACAGGGGGCCTGCTAATGAAAAACTGTTTTTT
D gene: .; J gene: TRBJ1-6; V gene: TRBV3-1/TRBV3-2; clone size: .; CDR3 protein: CASSQDTGRPLPLHF; CDR3 DNA: TGTGCCAGCAGCCAAGATACGGGCAGGCCCCTACCCCTCCACTTT
D gene: .; J gene: TRBJ1-6; V gene: TRBV28; clone size: .; CDR3 protein: CASSFAVYNSPLHF; CDR3 DNA: TGTGCCAGCAGCTTTGCGGTCTATAATTCACCCCTCCACTTT